Presented here are 7 T cell receptor beta chains from one specimen sequenced in a study of T-cell reconstitution after alpha-beta-depleted transplantation in children. Unique molecular identifiers were used in preparing the TCRbeta library. TCRdb recomputed calls from the PCR reads with MiXCR, one row per CDR3 protein. The top ten hold 30% to 35% of the sample, which has some 110,000 distinct CDR3 sequences, 10% seen once. Material: PBMCs, obtained before TCRalphabeta/CD19-depleted stem cell transplant. Receptors were obtained from a boy between 2 and 15 years old with acute lymphoblastic leukemia, due to receive a stem cell transplant.

This clonotype was recorded at least ten times. The chain joins TRBV5-1 to TRBJ2-7, with a possible D match to TRBD1 (5 bases). The length of the CDR3 is 16 residues. V was clipped by 4 bases and J by 3 bases, with 20 bases between them. Per the germline V gene, CDR1 is SGHRS and CDR2 is YFSETQ. The CDR3 DNA sequence: TGCGCCAGCAGCCTGTCCCGACCAGACAGAGGCTACGAGCAGTACTTC. Translation: CASSLSRPDRGYEQYF. Variable domain in full (rest from reference TRBV5-1 and TRBJ2-7): KAGVTQTPRYLIKTRGQQVTLSCSPISGHRSVSWYQQTPGQGLQFLFEYFSETQRNKGNFPGRFSGRQFSNSRSEMNVSTLELGDSALYLCASSLSRPDRGYEQYFGPGTRLTVT.

This clonotype appeared many times. This chain joins TRBV20-1 and TRBJ1-5; a weak D match, TRBD1 (5 bases). V lost 5 bases, J lost 10 bases, and 18 bases lay in between. There are 13 residues in the CDR3. Germline values: CDR1 DFQATT, CDR2 SNEGSKA (reference sequence). In DNA form, the CDR3 reads TGCAGTGCTGGATCAGGGATATCAGGTCCCCAGCATTTT. It yields the protein CSAGSGISGPQHF.

This clonotype was seen more than once but under ten times. The V gene is TRBV7-9, the J gene TRBJ1-4; tentatively, D is TRBD1 (5 bases). Trimming stripped 2 bases from V and 7 bases from J, with 17 bases between. Germline loops: CDR1 SEHNR, CDR2 FQNEAQ (reference sequence). The CDR3 extends over 16 amino acids. The CDR3 spells CASSLSDPQGREKLFF. DNA for the CDR3: TGTGCCAGCAGCTTATCTGACCCGCAGGGTCGTGAAAAACTGTTTTTT.

This chain uses TRBV5-6 with TRBJ1-2; no clear D gene. The CDR3 extends over 13 amino acids. Per the germline V gene, CDR1 is SGHDT and CDR2 is YYEEEE. V was pared by 4 bases and J by 2 bases, with 9 bases between. The CDR3 DNA reads TGTGCCAGCAGCCCCGGACTGAACTATGGCTACACCTTC. This gives the protein CASSPGLNYGYTF.

The chain couples TRBV6-1 to TRBJ2-2; D is unclear. Germline V gene sequence: CDR1 MNHNS, CDR2 SASEGT. This CDR3 spans 12 amino acids. Trimming cost V 8 bases and J 6 bases, with 10 bases left between them. CDR3 amino acids: CASEREAGELFF. CDR3 in DNA: TGTGCCAGCGAGCGTGAGGCCGGGGAGCTGTTTTTT.

The chain carries TRBV10-3 and TRBJ1-1; the D gene is possibly TRBD1 (6 bases). Germline CDR1 is ENHRY and CDR2 is SYGVKD. V was cut by 10 bases and J by 3 bases, with 15 bases left in between. The length of the CDR3 is 13 residues. The CDR3 protein is CASGGGAYTEAFF. The CDR3 DNA reads as TGTGCCAGCGGGGGGGGCGCCTACACTGAAGCTTTCTTT.

The V and J genes are TRBV7-3 and TRBJ1-2; 9 nucleotides agree with TRBD1. CDR1 and CDR2 (germline): SGHTA, FQGTGA. V lost 0 bases to trimming and J lost 8 bases; unmatched junction nucleotides: 13. The CDR3 has 17 residues. The CDR3 sequence is CASSLTTGTGTLDGYTF. In DNA, the CDR3 is TGTGCCAGCAGCTTAACGACGGGGACAGGGACTTTGGACGGCTACACCTTC.